Below, 32 T cell receptor beta chains from the same sample are listed, as sequenced in a study of CD8+ T cells in alopecia areata. Extracted RNA was reverse transcribed, and the resulting cDNA served as sequencing template. Sequenced by immunoSEQ multiplex PCR; TCRdb stores in-frame clones only, minus some. The sample carries about 110,000 clones, around 55% recorded once. The sample taken for sequencing was CD8+ T cells sorted from blood. These receptors originate from a human donor in good health.

The chain links TRBV2 to TRBJ2-3; D is unresolved. Between the trimmed V and J ends, which lost 6 bases and 6 bases, there was a span of 16 bases. In germline, CDR1 is SNHLY, CDR2 FYNNEI. CDR3 length: 14 residues. This chain's CDR3 is CASSAYLGPDTQYF. The CDR3 DNA reads as TGTGCCAGCAGCGCTTACCTAGGCCCGGATACGCAGTATTTT.

There are a few counts of this clone. V gene TRBV7-8 combines with J gene TRBJ2-3, with 12 bases that match TRBD1. The CDR3 consists of 15 residues. V shed 4 bases and J 5 bases; nucleotides not matched to a gene: 4. From germline, CDR1 is SGHVS and CDR2 FQNEAQ. Written as DNA, the CDR3 is TGTGCCAGCAGCTACCGGGACAGGGGGCAAGATACGCAGTATTTT. This gives the protein CASSYRDRGQDTQYF.

This clone has more than one count but fewer than ten. The chain joins TRBV28 to TRBJ1-1, with D perhaps matching TRBD1 (5 bases). The CDR3 loop spans 16 amino acids. Germline V gives CDR1 MDHEN, CDR2 SYDVKM. V lost 2 bases to trimming and J lost 0 bases, with 13 bases between them. The CDR3 coding sequence is TGTGCCAGCAGTTTAGTGGGGGGTTCCATGAACACTGAAGCTTTCTTT. Translating gives CASSLVGGSMNTEAFF. The variable domain in full, completed from reference TRBV28 and TRBJ1-1, reads DVKVTQSSRYLVKRTGEKVFLECVQDMDHENMFWYRQDPGLGLRLIYFSYDVKMKEKGDIPEGYSVSREKKERFSLILESASTNQTSMYLCASSLVGGSMNTEAFFGQGTRLTVV.

This chain links TRBV7-9 with TRBJ2-3; 8 bases line up with TRBD2. Trimming removed 3 bases from V and 6 bases from J; junction bases left unmatched: 17. Germline V lookup: CDR1 SEHNR, CDR2 FQNEAQ (reference sequence). This CDR3 contains 18 residues. As DNA, the CDR3 is TGTGCCAGCAGCTTGGGGCTGCGGGGGGACTCCTCTCCGGATACGCAGTATTTT. It yields the protein CASSLGLRGDSSPDTQYF.

The chain couples TRBV29-1 to TRBJ2-5; D tentatively fits TRBD1 or TRBD2 (6 bases each). With 6 bases removed from V and 0 bases from J, the gap between germline ends came to 14 bases. The CDR3 length is 14 residues. Germline-derived CDR1 and CDR2 are SQVTM and ANQGSEA. In nucleotides, the CDR3 is TGCAGCGTGGGTAGGGGGGCGTACCAAGAGACCCAGTACTTC. This sequence encodes CSVGRGAYQETQYF.

The rearrangement joins TRBV5-6 to TRBJ2-3, with D hard to call. Germline CDR1 and CDR2: SGHDT and YYEEEE. V gave up 2 bases and J gave up 1 base, with 14 bases separating them. This CDR3 comprises 16 residues. Here the CDR3 DNA reads TGTGCCAGCAGCTTTGGCCGGCTAGTTGGCACAGATACGCAGTATTTT. Its translation is CASSFGRLVGTDTQYF.

The chain combines TRBV6-5 with TRBJ2-7; no clear D gene. The germline V and J ends were trimmed by 0 bases and 7 bases, with 10 bases remaining between them. CDR3 length: 13 residues. Per the germline V gene, CDR1 is MNHEY and CDR2 is SVGAGI. The DNA of the CDR3 is TGTGCCAGCAGTTACTCCCCCTTCTGGGAGCAGTACTTC. Amino acid sequence: CASSYSPFWEQYF.

This clone was recorded a few times. The chain employs TRBV7-2 and TRBJ2-1; weak D call: TRBD1 (6 bases). V dropped 4 bases and J dropped 0 bases, with 10 bases sitting between them. The CDR3 is 15 amino acids. Germline V gene lookup returns CDR1 SGHTA and CDR2 FQGNSA. CDR3 coding DNA: TGTGCCAGCAGCTCACAGGGCAGCTCCTACAATGAGCAGTTCTTC. As protein: CASSSQGSSYNEQFF.

V is TRBV23-1 and J is TRBJ1-5; 11 positions match TRBD1. TRBV23-1 is marked as an open reading frame, function uncertain. This CDR3 region has 18 residues. With 2 bases clipped from V and 6 bases from J, the junction kept 12 bases outside the gene matches. CDR3 bases: TGCGCCAGCAGTCAAGGAGTTAAGGACAGGGGGCTTGCTCAGCCCCAGCATTTT. It specifies CASSQGVKDRGLAQPQHF.

The rearrangement joins TRBV9 to TRBJ2-2; 10 bases align to TRBD2. V lost 4 bases, J lost 0 bases, and 12 bases stayed unmatched. This CDR3 spans 19 amino acids. CDR1 and CDR2 (germline): SGDLS, YYNGEE. This chain's CDR3 is CASSPSRGTSEPNTGELFF. CDR3 bases: TGTGCCAGCAGCCCGTCCCGGGGGACTAGCGAACCGAACACCGGGGAGCTGTTTTTT.

The chain couples TRBV20-1 to TRBJ2-5; unclear D gene. V lost 1 base to trimming and J lost 6 bases, with 6 bases between them. Per the germline V gene, CDR1 is DFQATT and CDR2 is SNEGSKA (reference sequence). The CDR3 loop spans 11 amino acids. This CDR3 reads CSARGLKTQYF. The CDR3 region has the DNA TGCAGTGCTAGAGGGCTGAAGACCCAGTACTTC.

The sample holds a few counts of this clone. This sequence joins TRBV28 and TRBJ2-3, with a weak D call TRBD2 (6 bases). The CDR3 runs to 19 residues. Germline V CDR1 and CDR2: MDHEN, SYDVKM. V dropped 6 bases and J dropped 0 bases, with 25 bases sitting between them. CDR3 in amino acids: CASSSIYAGRTTSTDTQYF. In nucleotides, the CDR3 is TGTGCCAGCAGCTCGATATACGCGGGGCGCACAACTAGCACAGATACGCAGTATTTT.

This rearrangement joins TRBV2 to TRBJ2-5; 7 bases match TRBD1. Trimming removed 5 bases from V and 1 base from J; junction bases left unmatched: 10. The CDR3 length is 16 residues. CDR1 and CDR2 from the germline V gene are SNHLY and FYNNEI. The CDR3: CASSRSRDSLQETQYF. The CDR3 DNA sequence: TGTGCCAGCAGTCGCTCCCGGGACAGCCTCCAAGAGACCCAGTACTTC.

This clone was seen a single time. J is TRBJ2-2 and V is TRBV30; no clear D. CDR1 and CDR2 (germline): GTSNPN, SVGIG (reference sequence). V lost 2 bases and J 7 bases, leaving 8 bases between the germline ends. This CDR3 has 12 residues. The CDR3 sequence is CAWSTSDGELFF. The CDR3 DNA is TGTGCCTGGAGTACCTCGGACGGGGAGCTGTTTTTT.

The V call is TRBV5-6, the J call TRBJ1-2; D ambiguous. Germline V gene lookup returns CDR1 SGHDT and CDR2 YYEEEE. V lost 6 bases and J 4 bases, leaving 28 bases between the germline ends. The CDR3 runs 18 residues. This chain's CDR3 is CASTVPPSAGLITYGYTF. CDR3 DNA sequence: TGTGCCAGCACAGTCCCTCCGTCGGCAGGCCTCATAACCTATGGCTACACCTTC. The whole variable domain, filled in from reference TRBV5-6 and TRBJ1-2, reads DAGVTQSPTHLIKTRGQQVTLRCSPKSGHDTVSWYQQALGQGPQFIFQYYEEEERQRGNFPDRFSGHQFPNYSSELNVNALLLGDSALYLCASTVPPSAGLITYGYTFGSGTRLTVV.

The chain couples TRBV13 to TRBJ2-4, with D tentatively TRBD1 or TRBD2 (6 bases each). The CDR3 has 15 amino acids. V was shortened by 5 bases and J by 5 bases, with 16 bases between the two germline ends. Germline values: CDR1 PRHDT, CDR2 FYEKMQ (reference sequence). CDR3 sequence: CASSHPSGEENIQYF. The CDR3 nucleotides are TGTGCCAGCAGCCACCCTTCAGGGGAGGAAAACATTCAGTACTTC.

The rearrangement links TRBV6-5 to TRBJ2-7, with D possibly called TRBD1 or TRBD2 (5 bases each). Germline V gives CDR1 MNHEY, CDR2 SVGAGI. The CDR3 is 11 amino acids. V lost 3 bases and J 7 bases, leaving 7 bases between the germline ends. The CDR3 is CASSYWGEQYF. In DNA, the CDR3 is TGTGCCAGCAGTTATTGGGGGGAGCAGTACTTC.

The chain has TRBV28 and TRBJ2-4; tentatively, D is TRBD1 or TRBD2 (5 bases each). Germline V gives CDR1 MDHEN, CDR2 SYDVKM. The CDR3 is made up of 18 amino acids. Trimming took off 2 bases at V and 0 bases at J, with 17 bases between the two ends. Here the CDR3 reads CASSLLLGAGIAKNIQYF. The CDR3 DNA is TGTGCCAGCAGTTTACTTCTCGGGGCCGGAATAGCCAAAAACATTCAGTACTTC.

This chain connects TRBV25-1 to TRBJ1-6; possible D gene TRBD1, 5 bases. V lost 2 bases to trimming and J lost 6 bases, with 8 bases between them. Germline loops: CDR1 MGHDK, CDR2 SYGVNS. This CDR3 has 14 residues. DNA for the CDR3: TGTGCCAGCAGTGAACAGGGCGCTAATTCACCCCTCCACTTT. It translates to CASSEQGANSPLHF.

The chain joins TRBV2 to TRBJ2-7; D tentatively reads TRBD1 or TRBD2 (5 bases each). The germline V and J ends were trimmed by 6 bases and 1 base, with 13 bases remaining between them. The CDR3 spans 14 residues. CDR1 is SNHLY and CDR2 is FYNNEI in the germline V gene. CDR3 residues: CASSDSGRSYEQYF. The CDR3 DNA is TGTGCCAGCAGCGACTCGGGACGGTCCTACGAGCAGTACTTC.

The CDR3 spells CATYREKLFF. The CDR3 coding sequence is TGTGCCACCTACCGTGAAAAACTGTTTTTT. The rearrangement joins TRBV15 to TRBJ1-4; no firm D call. The germline CDR1 and CDR2 sequences are LNHNV and YYDKDF (reference sequence). Trimming took 8 bases from V and 7 from J, leaving 5 bases between them. This CDR3 is 10 amino acids long. Based on the CDR3 plus reference TRBV15 and TRBJ1-4, the full variable domain is DAMVIQNPRYQVTQFGKPVTLSCSQTLNHNVMYWYQQKSSQAPKLLFHYYDKDFNNEADTPDNFQSRRPNTSFCFLDIRSPGLGDTAMYLCATYREKLFFGSGTQLSVL.

Comment on this clone: Other DNA sequences in the same sample also yield this CDR3. This sequence joins TRBV11-2 and TRBJ2-7, with 10 nucleotides matching TRBD1. The trim removed 1 base at V and 4 bases at J, leaving 1 base unmatched. The CDR3 contains 14 residues. Germline CDR1 SGHAT, CDR2 FQNNGV. The CDR3 coding sequence is TGTGCCAGCAGCTTAGGACAGGGGGCGTACGAGCAGTACTTC. Protein: CASSLGQGAYEQYF.

The chain has TRBV15 and TRBJ1-2, with 9 bases lining up with TRBD1. Trimming removed 3 bases from V and 6 bases from J; junction bases left unmatched: 2. This CDR3 contains 13 residues. Germline lookup yields CDR1 LNHNV and CDR2 YYDKDF (reference sequence). The CDR3 DNA sequence: TGTGCCACCAGCAGGGACAGGGGTCATGGCTACACCTTC. Protein sequence: CATSRDRGHGYTF.

This rearrangement joins TRBV7-9 to TRBJ2-1; D not resolved. Trimming removed 3 bases from V and 1 base from J, with 7 bases in between. In germline, CDR1 is SEHNR, CDR2 FQNEAQ (reference sequence). The CDR3 consists of 14 residues. For the CDR3, the DNA is TGTGCCAGCAGCTTGGGTAGTTCCTACAATGAGCAGTTCTTC. This codes for CASSLGSSYNEQFF.

This rearrangement joins TRBV5-6 to TRBJ2-3, with no clear D. Germline loops: CDR1 SGHDT, CDR2 YYEEEE. The V end lost 1 base, the J end lost 2 bases, and 5 bases lay between the germline ends. The CDR3 is 13 amino acids. In DNA form, the CDR3 reads TGTGCCAGCAGCTTGTTGTACACAGATACGCAGTATTTT. Encoded protein: CASSLLYTDTQYF.

V usage is TRBV29-1 and J usage is TRBJ2-7; no definite D call. Germline-derived CDR1 and CDR2 are SQVTM and ANQGSEA. V lost 1 base to trimming and J lost 2 bases, with 6 bases between them. The CDR3 consists of 12 residues. The DNA of the CDR3 is TGCAGCGTTGAAGGTCGGACCTACGAGCAGTACTTC. Amino acids: CSVEGRTYEQYF.

This chain connects TRBV30 to TRBJ1-2, with D uncertain. From germline, CDR1 is GTSNPN and CDR2 SVGIG (reference sequence). V was trimmed by 0 bases and J by 4 bases, leaving 3 bases between them. This CDR3 has 11 residues. The CDR3 nucleotides are TGTGCCTGGAGTGTTCCCTATGGCTACACCTTC. Translated, it gives CAWSVPYGYTF.

The V gene is TRBV2, the J gene TRBJ1-5; D unresolved. CDR3 length: 14 residues. Germline-derived CDR1 and CDR2 are SNHLY and FYNNEI. The V end lost 7 bases, the J end lost 2 bases, and 12 bases lay between the germline ends. CDR3 bases: TGTGCCAGCACCGGGCAGGTCCGCAATCAGCCCCAGCATTTT. This sequence encodes CASTGQVRNQPQHF.

V gene TRBV7-9 combines with J gene TRBJ2-2, with D unclear. The germline V and J ends were trimmed by 5 bases and 7 bases, with 11 bases remaining between them. In germline, CDR1 is SEHNR, CDR2 FQNEAQ (reference sequence). This CDR3 region has 13 residues. The CDR3 is CASSPVPLGELFF. In DNA, the CDR3 is TGTGCCAGCAGCCCAGTCCCGCTCGGGGAGCTGTTTTTT.

The V call is TRBV7-6, the J call TRBJ2-7, with D uncertain. Trimming removed 5 bases from V and 4 bases from J, with 12 bases in between. This CDR3 spans 13 amino acids. Germline lookup yields CDR1 SGHVS and CDR2 FNYEAQ. The CDR3 DNA reads TGTGCCAGCAGCCTCCTACTTCGGTACGAGCAGTACTTC. Translation gives CASSLLLRYEQYF.

This chain joins TRBV6-6 and TRBJ1-1, with no clear D. V lost 4 bases and J lost 4, with 10 bases in between. CDR3 size: 13 residues. Per the germline V gene, CDR1 is MNHNY and CDR2 is SVGAGI (reference sequence). For the CDR3, the DNA is TGTGCCAGCAGTTCCGGAAGTAGCACTGAAGCTTTCTTT. Its translation: CASSSGSSTEAFF.

The chain employs TRBV7-1 and TRBJ2-2, with 7 bases lining up with TRBD1. TRBV7-1 is annotated as an ORF whose role is uncertain. Germline trimming cut 11 bases from V and 4 bases from J; bases unmatched to any gene: 10. The CDR3 is made up of 14 amino acids. The DNA for the CDR3 is TGTGCCGCGGCAAGGGGGCGCAGCACCGGGGAGCTGTTTTTT. Amino acid sequence: CAAARGRSTGELFF.